The 12 T cell receptor beta chains below come from one sample, sequenced in a study of identical twins. TCRdb independently ran MiXCR on the 5' RACE reads; one entry per CDR3 protein. There are around 960,000 distinct CDR3 sequences in the sample; over 9% occur only once, and around 1.5% lies in the top ten. The same specimen was also included in a second study, on yellow fever vaccine responses in identical twins.

Sequencing was done on a sample of PBMCs. These receptors originate from a young woman in good health.

This clonotype has more than one count but fewer than ten. V gene TRBV12-3 or TRBV12-4 combines with J gene TRBJ2-1; 7 bases map to TRBD1. The CDR3 covers 12 residues. Trimming removed 6 bases from V and 9 bases from J; junction bases left unmatched: 5. This chain's CDR3 is CASSLNRGEQFF. In DNA, the CDR3 is TGTGCCAGCAGCCTTAACAGGGGTGAGCAGTTCTTC.

This clonotype was observed many times. The rearrangement links TRBV20-1 to TRBJ2-5; D might be TRBD1 (5 bases). The CDR3 totals 13 residues. Germline lookup yields CDR1 DFQATT and CDR2 SNEGSKA (reference sequence). V lost 3 bases to trimming and J lost 1 base, with 9 bases between them. As DNA, the CDR3 is TGCAGTGCTAGTGACAGACGCCAAGAGACCCAGTACTTC. Amino acid sequence: CSASDRRQETQYF.

The chain has TRBV5-1 and TRBJ2-1; D is possibly TRBD2 (6 bases). Germline CDR1 is SGHRS and CDR2 is YFSETQ. This CDR3 contains 17 residues. V was cut by 4 bases and J by 3 bases, with 20 bases left in between. The CDR3 loop is CASSDGGWAFGYNEQFF. The CDR3 DNA sequence: TGCGCCAGCAGCGACGGGGGTTGGGCTTTCGGCTACAATGAGCAGTTCTTC.

In its sample, this clonotype was seen a few times. The CDR3 region is CASSLAVGPARLFF. As DNA, the CDR3 is TGTGCCAGCAGCTTAGCGGTCGGGCCTGCGAGATTGTTCTTC. The chain couples TRBV7-8 to TRBJ2-1; D gene unclear. This CDR3 is built from 14 residues. Trimming shortened V by 0 bases and J by 15 bases, and 18 bases separated the two germline ends. Germline V gives CDR1 SGHVS, CDR2 FQNEAQ.

This clonotype was counted between two and nine times. The chain joins TRBV12-3 or TRBV12-4 to TRBJ2-1; D not resolved. CDR3 length equals 13 residues. Between the trimmed V and J ends, which lost 7 bases and 8 bases, there was a span of 15 bases. CDR3 amino acids: CASNSGLVDEQFF. As DNA, the CDR3 is TGTGCCAGCAACAGTGGTCTGGTGGATGAGCAGTTCTTC.

In this sample, this clonotype turned up many times. V gene TRBV12-3 or TRBV12-4 combines with J gene TRBJ2-1; 10 nucleotides agree with TRBD1. V shed 5 bases and J 6 bases; nucleotides not matched to a gene: 7. This CDR3 region has 15 residues. In DNA, the CDR3 is TGTGCCAGCAGTCCCCGACAGGGGGCGGGCAATGAGCAGTTCTTC. Translated: CASSPRQGAGNEQFF.

The V gene is TRBV10-1, the J gene TRBJ2-5; 7 bases map to TRBD2. This CDR3 is 13 amino acids long. V lost 10 bases and J lost 7; bases outside the gene matches: 12. Germline CDR1 and CDR2: WNHNN and SYGVQD (reference sequence). In nucleotides, the CDR3 is TGCGCCACCGAGCAGGAGCGGGGTGGGACCCAGTACTTC. It is translated as CATEQERGGTQYF.

The chain joins TRBV20-1 to TRBJ2-3, with TRBD2 identical over 9 bases. Germline loops: CDR1 DFQATT, CDR2 SNEGSKA (reference sequence). V shed 4 bases, J shed 2 bases, and the junction held 22 bases outside the gene matches. The CDR3 has 20 residues. The CDR3 DNA sequence: TGCAGTGCTACAGGAATAGTGGCTAGCGGGACTCCAGCGGTCACAGATACGCAGTATTTT. The encoded protein is CSATGIVASGTPAVTDTQYF.

Worth noting for this clonotype: Mismatch with germline at one junction end may stem from a read error. V usage is TRBV28 and J usage is TRBJ2-3, with D tentatively TRBD2 (6 bases). The CDR3 spans 18 residues. Germline V CDR1 and CDR2: MDHEN, SYDVKM. This chain's CDR3 is CASHGGSGSLRPTDTRYF. The CDR3 nucleotides are TGTGCCAGCCACGGAGGGTCAGGGTCCCTGAGGCCCACAGATACGCGGTATTTT.

The table lists this clonotype with a few counts. This rearrangement joins TRBV5-5 to TRBJ2-3, with TRBD1 matching over 7 bases. V lost 0 bases and J lost 4; bases outside the gene matches: 5. Germline V CDR1 and CDR2: SGHKS, YYEKEE (reference sequence). This CDR3 has 15 amino acids. For the CDR3, the DNA is TGTGCCAGCAGCTTGGACAGGGGAAGCGCAGATACGCAGTATTTT. Amino acids: CASSLDRGSADTQYF. The full variable domain, rest sourced from reference TRBV5-5 and TRBJ2-3, is DAGVTQSPTHLIKTRGQQVTLRCSPISGHKSVSWYQQVLGQGPQFIFQYYEKEERGRGNFPDRFSARQFPNYSSELNVNALLLGDSALYLCASSLDRGSADTQYFGPGTRLTVL.

In its sample, this clonotype was seen a few times. CDR3 loop: CASRPGPRRGTQYF. Written as DNA, the CDR3 is TGTGCCAGCCGCCCAGGACCTCGTAGGGGGACCCAGTACTTC. This chain joins TRBV28 and TRBJ2-5; D is possibly TRBD1 (5 bases). Trimming took 8 bases from V and 7 from J, leaving 20 bases between them. In germline, CDR1 is MDHEN, CDR2 SYDVKM. This CDR3 contains 14 residues.

This clonotype was seen a few times. The chain couples TRBV7-9 to TRBJ2-3; possible D gene TRBD2, 5 bases. CDR3 length equals 13 residues. Looked up from germline, CDR1 is SEHNR and CDR2 is FQNEAQ (reference sequence). V gave up 5 bases and J gave up 5 bases, with 11 bases separating them. CDR3 nucleotide sequence: TGTGCCAGCAGCATATATAGCGTAGATACGCAGTATTTT. It specifies CASSIYSVDTQYF.